This T cell receptor (beta chain) was identified during a study of T cells after posttransplantation cyclophosphamide. V was clipped by 1 base and J by 1 base, with 8 bases between them. Germline CDR1 is SQVTM and CDR2 is ANQGSEA. The CDR3 covers 13 residues. A marrow graft followed busulfan-fludarabine conditioning, with cyclophosphamide on days +3 and +4. Repertoires were generated with immunoSEQ multiplex PCR, while TCRdb's copy carries only in-frame clones and drops some. Here the sample spans thousands of clones, around four fifths being singletons. This clone was detected once. The source of this sequence is a female patient aged 40 to 55 who received an allogeneic stem cell transplant from a related donor, was CMV-positive, and had no GVHD. Some T cells may be the graft donor's. The sample consisted of CD4+ T cells sorted from blood, taken more than 950 days after allogeneic stem cell transplant with posttransplant cyclophosphamide. The chain uses TRBV29-1 and TRBJ2-7; D gene unclear. CDR3 protein: CSVEAPTSYEQYF. The DNA of the CDR3 is TGCAGCGTTGAAGCCCCAACTTCCTACGAGCAGTACTTC.